Each of the 10 T cell receptor beta chains below was sequenced from the same sample in a study of T cell repertoires in cytomegalovirus infection. TCRdb reanalysed the reads using MiXCR and keeps one entry per CDR3 protein. The repertoire holds approximately 50,000 distinct CDR3 sequences, with 15% to 20% as singletons. These TCRs' antigens remain unknown. Here the sequenced sample was CD8+ T cells from cultured PBMCs, taken from culture after CMV antigen stimulation. Source of these receptors: a human donor in good health (CMV status not recorded). Some clones in this sample may be carry-over from other donors' samples.

The chain joins TRBV24-1 to TRBJ1-5, with 9 bases matching TRBD1. This CDR3 comprises 17 residues. V shed 4 bases, J shed 2 bases, and the junction held 8 bases outside the gene matches. Germline CDR1 KGHDR, CDR2 SFDVKD. CDR3 in amino acids: CATSDPDTGGGNQPQHF. The CDR3 DNA reads TGTGCCACCAGTGACCCCGATACAGGGGGCGGCAATCAGCCCCAGCATTTT.

This clonotype showed up just a few times. The chain carries TRBV7-2 and TRBJ2-1; 9 nucleotides agree with TRBD1. CDR3 size: 15 residues. Unmatched junction bases numbered 7, after V lost 6 bases and J lost 4 bases. Germline CDR1 and CDR2: SGHTA and FQGNSA. CDR3 residues: CASSLGTGYYNEQFF. CDR3 DNA sequence: TGTGCCAGCAGTCTCGGGACAGGGTATTACAATGAGCAGTTCTTC.

V gene TRBV12-3 or TRBV12-4 combines with J gene TRBJ2-3, with D possibly TRBD2 on 6 matching bases. The CDR3 consists of 19 residues. Trimming shortened V by 5 bases and J by 5 bases, and 29 bases separated the two germline ends. The CDR3 nucleotides read TGTGCCAGCAGTCCTCCACCCCTTCCGGGACTTCGACGGGGAGATACGCAGTATTTT. Encoded protein: CASSPPPLPGLRRGDTQYF.

There are a few counts of this clonotype. One end of the junction varies from germline; a read error may be responsible. The rearrangement joins TRBV7-9 to TRBJ2-7; perhaps TRBD1 as D (5 bases). CDR3 length: 14 amino acids. In germline, CDR1 is SEHNR, CDR2 FQNEAQ (reference sequence). CDR3 nucleotides: TGTGCCAGCAGCTTAAGGGGTTACTCCCACGAGCAGTACTTC. Protein product: CASSLRGYSHEQYF. Using reference TRBV7-9 and TRBJ2-7 for the parts outside the CDR3, the full variable domain is DTGVSQNPRHKITKRGQNVTFRCDPISEHNRLYWYRQTLGQGPEFLTYFQNEAQLEKSRLLSDRFSAERPKGSFSTLEIQRTEQGDSAMYLCASSLRGYSHEQYFGPGTRLTVT.

This sequence joins TRBV5-6 and TRBJ1-4; unclear D gene. The ends were cut back, 5 bases at V and 8 bases at J, with 19 bases in the middle. This CDR3 comprises 15 residues. Per germline, CDR1 SGHDT and CDR2 YYEEEE. The CDR3 coding sequence is TGTGCCAGCAGTCTTACGGTTTGGGCAGACGAAAAACTGTTTTTT. Translated: CASSLTVWADEKLFF.

This clonotype showed up just a few times. This chain joins TRBV19 and TRBJ1-5; D may be TRBD1 (5 bases). Trimming removed 0 bases at V and 2 bases at J, with 17 bases between. Germline V gene data show CDR1 as LNHDA and CDR2 as SQIVND (reference sequence). The CDR3 sequence is 18 residues long. This chain's CDR3 is CASSIEGDNWWGNQPQHF. Written as DNA, the CDR3 is TGTGCCAGTAGTATAGAAGGGGATAATTGGTGGGGCAATCAGCCCCAGCATTTT.

The chain uses TRBV7-2 and TRBJ2-7; D possibly corresponds to TRBD1 (5 bases). CDR1 SGHTA and CDR2 FQGNSA come from the germline V gene. The CDR3 has 14 amino acids. Trimming removed 2 bases from V and 1 base from J, with 9 bases in between. CDR3 sequence reads: CASSLSGHSYEQYF. For the CDR3, the DNA is TGTGCCAGCAGCTTATCTGGACATTCCTACGAGCAGTACTTC.

This clonotype has a handful of counts. The rearrangement joins TRBV12-3 or TRBV12-4 to TRBJ1-1, with D possibly TRBD1 on 5 matching bases. The CDR3 extends over 13 amino acids. V lost 2 bases and J 1 base, leaving 5 bases between the germline ends. CDR3 sequence: CASSLTGNTEAFF. The CDR3 DNA is TGTGCCAGCAGTTTAACAGGGAACACTGAAGCTTTCTTT.

This clonotype has ten or more counts. The V call is TRBV7-8, the J call TRBJ1-2; D remains unclear. The V end lost 4 bases, the J end lost 8 bases, and 20 bases lay between the germline ends. CDR3 length: 15 residues. Germline V lookup: CDR1 SGHVS, CDR2 FQNEAQ. The CDR3 region is CASSSLDASSGGYTF. The CDR3, as DNA: TGTGCCAGCAGCTCACTGGACGCCTCCTCGGGAGGCTACACCTTC.

J is TRBJ1-1 and V is TRBV11-2; the D gene is possibly TRBD1 (5 bases). Germline lookup yields CDR1 SGHAT and CDR2 FQNNGV. V shed 3 bases and J shed 6 bases, with 8 bases lying between them. The CDR3 covers 12 residues. The CDR3 reads CASSFSGAEAFF. In DNA form, the CDR3 reads TGTGCCAGCAGCTTCTCGGGGGCTGAAGCTTTCTTT.